The T cell receptor (beta chain) under discussion was sequenced for a study of read filtering for tumor transcriptome and immune sequencing. Study in general: The cohort had about 16 men and 14 women aged about 40 to 90, mean roughly 65 years. RNA-seq yielded only roughly 75 to 1,400 TCR reads, IR-seq about 4 to 10.27 million.

This CDR3 has 15 residues. Germline assignment: CDR1 SGHTA and CDR2 FQGNSA. V was cut by 6 bases and J by 0 bases, with 13 bases left in between. Study findings and constraints: In IR-seq, single-read clonotypes were 75% to 90% of clonotypes but around 3.4% of reads.

This clonotype was detected ten times or more. Its antigen is still unknown. This library used roughly 430 ng RNA and molecular barcoded adaptors spanning alpha/delta and beta/gamma chains. Each CDR3 protein is one row after TCRdb ran MiXCR on the reads. The sample shows over 50,000 distinct CDR3 sequences, approximately 18% of them seen only once. The material sequenced was a population of CD138-negative cells sorted from bone marrow. The chain employs TRBV7-2 and TRBJ2-3, with D possibly matching TRBD2 (6 bases). This sequence was found in a donor at least 40 years old with multiple myeloma. CDR3 sequence: CASRRAGYSTDTQYF. CDR3 nucleotide sequence: TGTGCCAGCAGGAGGGCGGGGTACAGCACAGATACGCAGTATTTT.